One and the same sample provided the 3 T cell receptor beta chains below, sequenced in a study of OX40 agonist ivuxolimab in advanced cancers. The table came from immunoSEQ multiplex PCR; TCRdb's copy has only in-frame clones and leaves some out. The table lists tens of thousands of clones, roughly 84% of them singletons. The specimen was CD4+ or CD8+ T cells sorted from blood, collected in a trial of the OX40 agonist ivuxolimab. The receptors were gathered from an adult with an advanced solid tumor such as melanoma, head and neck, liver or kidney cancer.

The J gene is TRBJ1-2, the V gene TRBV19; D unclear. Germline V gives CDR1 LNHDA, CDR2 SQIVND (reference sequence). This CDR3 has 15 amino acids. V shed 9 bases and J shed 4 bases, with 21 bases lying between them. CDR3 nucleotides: TGTGCCAGAAAAATAGGGCGAAAAGTGGTCTATGGCTACACCTTC. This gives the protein CARKIGRKVVYGYTF.

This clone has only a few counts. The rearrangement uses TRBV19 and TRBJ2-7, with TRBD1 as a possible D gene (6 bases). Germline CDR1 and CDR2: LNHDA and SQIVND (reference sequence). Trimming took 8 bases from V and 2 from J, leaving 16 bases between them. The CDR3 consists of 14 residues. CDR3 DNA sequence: TGTGCCAGTTCCCTGGGGGCGGCTACCTACGAGCAGTACTTC. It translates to CASSLGAATYEQYF.

The CDR3 DNA reads as TGTGCCAGCAGCAGGACAGGGAAAGACAATGAGCAGTTCTTC. Protein: CASSRTGKDNEQFF. The genes are TRBV6-1 and TRBJ2-1; 8 nucleotides align to TRBD1. V trimming: 6 bases; J trimming: 5 bases; junction bases outside the gene matches: 6. CDR1 and CDR2 (germline): MNHNS, SASEGT. This CDR3 spans 14 amino acids.